Detailed here is one T cell receptor beta chain. Its antigen is undetermined. Data came from immunoSEQ multiplex PCR; TCRdb stores just in-frame clones and leaves some out. The sample yields about 350,000 clones, about nine tenths seen once. The data were taken from a study of Ad26.COV2.S vaccination and SARS-CoV-2 variants. Whole-study context: Donor was assigned to the Ad26.COV2.S arm of trial COV1001.

General study results and limits: Possible underestimation of total T cell responses by the TCR breadth and depth analyses was noted. Placebo recipients had lower spike-specific TCR breadth than vaccine recipients.

The sample's treatment: over 15 received Ad26.COV2.S at low or high dose, single or two shots; roughly five received placebo; per-sample allocation not given. Sample collection was performed on day 63 after the first vaccine or placebo injection. Germline CDR1 reads SGHRS; CDR2 reads YFSETQ. CDR3 length equals 15 residues. The V segment lost 5 bases and the J segment 4 bases; nucleotides outside the gene matches: 7. The sample in question was peripheral blood, obtained in a trial of Ad26.COV2.S vaccine versus placebo. The J gene is TRBJ2-5, the V gene TRBV5-1; TRBD1 matches 11 bases. This TCR was sampled from a person between 18 and 65 years old who received the Ad26.COV2.S COVID-19 vaccine or a placebo. The CDR3 loop is CASRRTGGPGETQYF. The CDR3 DNA reads as TGCGCCAGCAGGCGGACAGGGGGCCCGGGAGAGACCCAGTACTTC. The whole variable domain, filled in from reference TRBV5-1 and TRBJ2-5, reads KAGVTQTPRYLIKTRGQQVTLSCSPISGHRSVSWYQQTPGQGLQFLFEYFSETQRNKGNFPGRFSGRQFSNSRSEMNVSTLELGDSALYLCASRRTGGPGETQYFGPGTRLLVL.